One and the same sample provided the 22 T cell receptor beta chains below, sequenced in a study of T-cell memory formation after mild COVID-19. TCRdb recomputed calls from the 5' RACE reads with MiXCR, one row per CDR3 protein. The table lists about 190,000 distinct CDR3 sequences, about 27% of them singletons. What was sequenced was PBMCs or a T cell subset sorted from them (not recorded which). The receptor set was obtained from an adult woman who had mild COVID-19 (a few samples of this study predate the infection). Cell type and time point are not known.

The chain links TRBV6-2 or TRBV6-3 to TRBJ2-7; D perhaps matches TRBD2 (6 bases). Trimming pared 6 bases from V and 4 bases from J, leaving 19 bases between. Germline CDR1 reads MNHEY; CDR2 reads SVGEGT. This CDR3 comprises 15 residues. CDR3 in DNA: TGTGCCAGCAGGAGGTCCGGGACTGGTGGTTACGAGCAGTACTTC. Amino acids: CASRRSGTGGYEQYF.

This clonotype has just a few counts. The V gene is TRBV7-3, the J gene TRBJ2-3, with D tentatively TRBD2 (5 bases). V shed 5 bases and J shed 3 bases, with 15 bases lying between them. The CDR3 loop spans 15 amino acids. Looked up from germline, CDR1 is SGHTA and CDR2 is FQGTGA. The CDR3 sequence is CASSQRIQRTDTQYF. As DNA, the CDR3 is TGTGCCAGCAGCCAGCGGATACAGAGGACAGATACGCAGTATTTT.

V usage is TRBV7-2 and J usage is TRBJ2-1; no clear D. V lost 7 bases and J 8 bases, leaving 9 bases between the germline ends. This CDR3 region has 11 residues. Looked up from germline, CDR1 is SGHTA and CDR2 is FQGNSA. CDR3 nucleotide sequence: TGTGCCAGCACGCTGCCCCATGAGCAGTTCTTC. It specifies CASTLPHEQFF.

V and J are TRBV7-8 and TRBJ2-5; maybe TRBD1 (6 bases). Germline CDR1 reads SGHVS; CDR2 reads FQNEAQ. There are 14 residues in the CDR3. V dropped 4 bases and J dropped 5 bases, with 14 bases sitting between them. The CDR3 sequence is CASSSGHLRETQYF. CDR3 in DNA: TGTGCCAGCAGCTCGGGACATCTCAGGGAGACCCAGTACTTC. Full variable domain (remainder filled in from reference TRBV7-8 and TRBJ2-5): GAGVSQSPRYKVAKRGQDVALRCDPISGHVSLFWYQQALGQGPEFLTYFQNEAQLDKSGLPSDRFFAERPEGSVSTLKIQRTQQEDSAVYLCASSSGHLRETQYFGPGTRLLVL.

The chain has TRBV19 and TRBJ1-5; TRBD1 aligns across 9 bases. There are 15 residues in the CDR3. With V trimmed by 10 bases and J by 0 bases, 7 bases remained unmatched. Germline V gene lookup returns CDR1 LNHDA and CDR2 SQIVND (reference sequence). CDR3 sequence: CATRTGVYSNQPQHF. CDR3 nucleotide sequence: TGTGCCACCCGGACAGGGGTTTATAGCAATCAGCCCCAGCATTTT.

The rearrangement uses TRBV3-1 and TRBJ2-7; a possible D gene is TRBD2 (5 bases). Deletions cut 4 bases from V and 0 bases from J, with 10 bases between. Germline loops: CDR1 LGHDT, CDR2 YNNKEL (reference sequence). The CDR3 covers 14 residues. The CDR3 is CASSPGLLSYEQYF. The CDR3 region has the DNA TGTGCCAGCAGCCCTGGACTGCTCTCCTACGAGCAGTACTTC.

This clonotype has just a few counts. The chain has TRBV29-1 and TRBJ1-1; 12 nucleotides agree with TRBD1. V was pared by 6 bases and J by 3 bases, with 5 bases of the junction left unmatched. Germline V gene sequence: CDR1 SQVTM, CDR2 ANQGSEA. This CDR3 is 14 amino acids long. This chain's CDR3 is CSVRDRGPHTEAFF. The CDR3 bases are TGCAGCGTCCGGGACAGGGGGCCTCACACTGAAGCTTTCTTT.

The table lists this clonotype with a few counts. The V and J genes are TRBV9 and TRBJ2-1; 10 bases agree with TRBD1. The CDR3 contains 14 residues. After removal of 4 bases from V and 7 bases from J, the junction contained 5 bases not matched to a gene. Germline V CDR1 and CDR2: SGDLS, YYNGEE. This CDR3 reads CASSMRQGANEQFF. Here the CDR3 DNA reads TGTGCCAGCAGCATGAGACAGGGGGCGAATGAGCAGTTCTTC.

The chain uses TRBV9 and TRBJ2-1; perhaps TRBD1 as D (6 bases). CDR3 length: 12 amino acids. Per germline, CDR1 SGDLS and CDR2 YYNGEE. Trimming shortened V by 4 bases and J by 8 bases, and 10 bases separated the two germline ends. The CDR3 DNA is TGTGCCAGCAGCCCCACAGGGTATGAGCAGTTCTTC. This codes for CASSPTGYEQFF.

This clonotype has only a few counts. This chain links TRBV15 with TRBJ2-3; 8 nucleotides agree with TRBD2. CDR1 is LNHNV and CDR2 is YYDKDF in the germline V gene (reference sequence). The CDR3 contains 18 residues. J lost 1 base, V lost 0 bases, and 9 bases had no gene match. This CDR3 is CATSRDRGLAGRTDTQYF. The CDR3 DNA sequence: TGTGCCACCAGCAGAGACCGAGGGCTAGCGGGCCGCACAGATACGCAGTATTTT.

V gene TRBV6-5 combines with J gene TRBJ2-7; possible D gene TRBD1, 6 bases. Germline V gives CDR1 MNHEY, CDR2 SVGAGI. The CDR3 has 15 residues. The V gene lost 6 bases and the J gene lost 3 bases, with 18 bases spanning the gap. CDR3 DNA sequence: TGTGCCAGCAGGATATCGACAGGAGAGCTCTACGAGCAGTACTTC. Translation gives CASRISTGELYEQYF.

The V call is TRBV6-1, the J call TRBJ2-3; D possibly corresponds to TRBD2 (5 bases). The CDR3 consists of 15 residues. Germline V gene lookup returns CDR1 MNHNS and CDR2 SASEGT. V was clipped by 1 base and J by 4 bases, with 12 bases between them. The CDR3 region is CASSEVWLAADTQYF. Here the CDR3 DNA reads TGTGCCAGCAGTGAAGTTTGGCTAGCAGCAGATACGCAGTATTTT.

The CDR3 DNA sequence: TGTGCCAGCAGTTTAAGGTTGCAGGGGGCTGAAGCTTTCTTT. Protein: CASSLRLQGAEAFF. The rearrangement links TRBV27 to TRBJ1-1; 7 positions agree with TRBD1. V lost 2 bases, J lost 6 bases, and 6 bases stayed unmatched. This CDR3 is built from 14 residues. Per germline, CDR1 MNHEY and CDR2 SMNVEV (reference sequence).

This clonotype was counted a few times. The rearrangement links TRBV7-6 to TRBJ2-7; 7 bases line up with TRBD1. CDR1 is SGHVS and CDR2 is FNYEAQ in the germline V gene. CDR3 length: 15 residues. After removal of 1 base from V and 2 bases from J, the junction contained 5 bases not matched to a gene. In DNA form, the CDR3 reads TGTGCCAGCAGCTTAGAGGGCCAGGGGGCCTACGAGCAGTACTTC. Translating gives CASSLEGQGAYEQYF. Based on the CDR3 plus reference TRBV7-6 and TRBJ2-7, the full variable domain is GAGVSQSPRYKVTKRGQDVALRCDPISGHVSLYWYRQALGQGPEFLTYFNYEAQQDKSGLPNDRFSAERPEGSISTLTIQRTEQRDSAMYRCASSLEGQGAYEQYFGPGTRLTVT.

This clonotype has a handful of counts. This chain connects TRBV7-9 to TRBJ1-1; no firm D call. The CDR3 runs to 15 residues. V lost 5 bases, J lost 1 base, and 14 bases lay in between. Germline CDR1 reads SEHNR; CDR2 reads FQNEAQ (reference sequence). The DNA for the CDR3 is TGTGCCAGCAGCCCGAGACTGGGGTCGAACACTGAAGCTTTCTTT. Its protein product is CASSPRLGSNTEAFF.

This chain links TRBV6-5 with TRBJ2-5; TRBD1 matches 9 bases. The J call may be incorrect, as the DNA end agrees better with TRBJ2-7. CDR3 length: 15 amino acids. The V gene's germline CDR1 is MNHEY and CDR2 SVGAGI. The CDR3 here is CASSYGGTGSYEQYF. CDR3 nucleotide sequence: TGTGCCAGCAGTTACGGGGGGACAGGGTCCTACGAGCAGTACTTC.

This chain links TRBV5-1 with TRBJ2-5, with TRBD1 identical over 7 bases. V shed 4 bases and J 4 bases; nucleotides not matched to a gene: 10. This CDR3 has 15 residues. Germline-derived CDR1 and CDR2 are SGHRS and YFSETQ. The CDR3 sequence: CASSPLTGMGETQYF. CDR3 DNA: TGCGCCAGCAGCCCCCTGACAGGGATGGGAGAGACCCAGTACTTC.

This clonotype was seen more than once but under ten times. This chain links TRBV5-5 with TRBJ1-2; 8 bases match TRBD1. Germline V lookup: CDR1 SGHKS, CDR2 YYEKEE (reference sequence). J was trimmed by 2 bases and V by 3 bases; bases with no gene match: 6. The CDR3 length is 15 residues. The CDR3 sequence: CASSSGQGGNYGYTF. CDR3 nucleotide sequence: TGTGCCAGCAGCTCCGGACAGGGAGGCAACTATGGCTACACCTTC. The full variable domain, in which reference TRBV5-5 and TRBJ1-2 provide the parts outside the CDR3, is DAGVTQSPTHLIKTRGQQVTLRCSPISGHKSVSWYQQVLGQGPQFIFQYYEKEERGRGNFPDRFSARQFPNYSSELNVNALLLGDSALYLCASSSGQGGNYGYTFGSGTRLTVV.

The chain has TRBV5-4 and TRBJ2-1; TRBD2 agrees at 11 bases. The V gene's germline CDR1 is SGHNT and CDR2 YYREEE (reference sequence). The length of the CDR3 is 19 residues. Trimming at V came to 0 bases and at J to 4 bases, leaving 12 bases not matched to a gene. The chain's CDR3 is CASSLGGTSGSRVYNEQFF. The CDR3 nucleotides are TGTGCCAGCAGCTTGGGGGGAACTAGCGGGAGTAGAGTGTACAATGAGCAGTTCTTC.

This clonotype occurred a few times. The chain carries TRBV11-2 and TRBJ2-3; TRBD2 is a possible D gene (6 bases). In germline, CDR1 is SGHAT, CDR2 FQNNGV. This CDR3 is built from 15 residues. Trimming removed 4 bases from V and 4 bases from J, with 15 bases in between. The CDR3 sequence is CASSSRGLRADTQYF. CDR3 coding DNA: TGTGCCAGCAGCTCACGGGGACTCCGGGCAGATACGCAGTATTTT. The complete variable domain, with remaining parts taken from reference TRBV11-2 and TRBJ2-3, reads EAGVAQSPRYKIIEKRQSVAFWCNPISGHATLYWYQQILGQGPKLLIQFQNNGVVDDSQLPKDRFSAERLKGVDSTLKIQPAKLEDSAVYLCASSSRGLRADTQYFGPGTRLTVL.

The chain recombines TRBV7-2 with TRBJ1-5, with D maybe TRBD1 (6 bases). The germline V gene has CDR1 SGHTA and CDR2 FQGNSA. V lost 3 bases, J lost 2 bases, and 11 bases lay in between. The CDR3 is 15 residues long. The CDR3 region is CASSLGRGGNQPQHF. The DNA of the CDR3 is TGTGCCAGCAGCTTGGGCAGGGGAGGCAATCAGCCCCAGCATTTT.

There are a few counts of this clonotype. V usage is TRBV6-6 and J usage is TRBJ2-3; 11 bases map to TRBD1. This CDR3 is 14 amino acids long. The germline V gene has CDR1 MNHNY and CDR2 SVGAGI (reference sequence). Trimming cost V 10 bases and J 4 bases; bases outside gene matches: 7. CDR3 residues: CATWTGGLADTQYF. The CDR3 nucleotides read TGTGCCACCTGGACAGGGGGCTTGGCAGATACGCAGTATTTT.